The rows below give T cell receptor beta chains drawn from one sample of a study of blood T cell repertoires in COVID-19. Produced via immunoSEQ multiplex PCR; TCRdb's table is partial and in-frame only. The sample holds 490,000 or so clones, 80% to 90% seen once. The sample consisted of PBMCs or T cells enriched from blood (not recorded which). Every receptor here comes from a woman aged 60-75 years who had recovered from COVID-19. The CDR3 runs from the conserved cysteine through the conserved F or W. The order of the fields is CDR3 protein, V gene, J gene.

CASSLGEGQGNTEAFF	TRBV7-9	TRBJ1-1
CASSFGGRLNQPQHF	TRBV12-1	TRBJ1-5
CASSYPPRGYYGYTF	TRBV28	TRBJ1-2
CASSFTGVDTIYF	TRBV7-8	TRBJ1-3
CAWTLGRRGTEAFF	TRBV30	TRBJ1-1
CASSPGRKLFF	TRBV14	TRBJ1-4
CAIGGQDHNQPQHF	TRBV10-3	TRBJ1-5
CSVVGDGRREQYF	TRBV29-1	TRBJ2-7
CASSRSSYEQYF	TRBV2	TRBJ2-7
CASRTAGLAVADTQYF	TRBV11-2	TRBJ2-3
CASSPLPQGGTGELFF	TRBV7-2	TRBJ2-2
CATSDLGQELTGELFF	TRBV24-1	TRBJ2-2
CASSPRPGTTYTGELFF	TRBV6-6	TRBJ2-2
CASKTVAGDSYEQYF	TRBV19	TRBJ2-7
CASSFSRDRGVQPQHF	TRBV7-8	TRBJ1-5
CASSPRGGRQLSNQPQHF	TRBV7-8	TRBJ1-5
CASSRTVPNYGYTF	TRBV6-6	TRBJ1-2
CASSRGGITNEQFF	TRBV5-1	TRBJ2-1
CASSQAGSNYGYTF	TRBV4-1	TRBJ1-2
CASSPEGGNRELFF	TRBV5-1	TRBJ2-2